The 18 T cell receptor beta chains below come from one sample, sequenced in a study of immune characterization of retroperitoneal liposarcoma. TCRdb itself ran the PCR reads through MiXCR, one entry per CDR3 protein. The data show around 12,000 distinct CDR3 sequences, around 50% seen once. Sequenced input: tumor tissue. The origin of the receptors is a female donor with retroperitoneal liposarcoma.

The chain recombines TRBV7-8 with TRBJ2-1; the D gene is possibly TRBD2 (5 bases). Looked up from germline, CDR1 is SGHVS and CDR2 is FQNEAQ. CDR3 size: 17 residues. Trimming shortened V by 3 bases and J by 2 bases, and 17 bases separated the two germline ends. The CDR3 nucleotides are TGTGCCAGCAGCTTCCCTCGAAAGGGAGCCACCTACAATGAGCAGTTCTTC. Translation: CASSFPRKGATYNEQFF.

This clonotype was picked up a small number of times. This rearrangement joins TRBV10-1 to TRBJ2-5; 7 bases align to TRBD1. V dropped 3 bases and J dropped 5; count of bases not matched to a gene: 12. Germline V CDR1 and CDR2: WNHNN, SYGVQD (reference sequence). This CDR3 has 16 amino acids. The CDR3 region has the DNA TGCGCCAGCAGTGAATTGCGAGACAGGGAAGAGGAGACCCAGTACTTC. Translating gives CASSELRDREEETQYF.

The CDR3 DNA sequence: TGCGCCAGCAGCCAAGCGAGGGGGGACCAAGAGACCCAGTACTTC. Encoded protein: CASSQARGDQETQYF. The V gene is TRBV4-1, the J gene TRBJ2-5; D may match TRBD1 or TRBD2 (6 bases each). V lost 1 base, J lost 0 bases, and 9 bases lay in between. CDR1 is MGHRA, CDR2 YSYEKL, per germline. The CDR3 consists of 15 residues.

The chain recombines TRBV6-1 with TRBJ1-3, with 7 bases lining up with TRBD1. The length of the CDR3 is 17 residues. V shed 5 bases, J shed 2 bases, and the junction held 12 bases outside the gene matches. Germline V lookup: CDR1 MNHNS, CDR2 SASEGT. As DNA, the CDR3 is TGTGCCAGCAGTCCCCTCGGTCAGGGGGTGACTGGAAACACCATATATTTT. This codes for CASSPLGQGVTGNTIYF.

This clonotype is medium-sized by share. CDR3: CASSLTSGSAEQFF. CDR3 nucleotide sequence: TGTGCCAGCAGCTTAACTAGCGGGAGTGCCGAGCAGTTCTTC. V is TRBV7-2 and J is TRBJ2-1, with 11 bases identical to TRBD2. The V gene's germline CDR1 is SGHTA and CDR2 FQGNSA. V gave up 2 bases and J gave up 10 bases; unmatched junction bases: 4. CDR3 length: 14 residues.

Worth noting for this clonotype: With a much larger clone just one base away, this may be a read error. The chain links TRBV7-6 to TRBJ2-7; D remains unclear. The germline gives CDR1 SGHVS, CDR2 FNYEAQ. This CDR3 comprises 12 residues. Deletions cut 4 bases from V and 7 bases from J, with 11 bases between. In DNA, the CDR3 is TGTGCCAGCAGCTCCATGGGTGGGGAGCAGTACTTC. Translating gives CASSSMGGEQYF. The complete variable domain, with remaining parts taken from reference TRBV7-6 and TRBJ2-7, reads GAGVSQSPRYKVTKRGQDVALRCDPISGHVSLYWYRQALGQGPEFLTYFNYEAQQDKSGLPNDRFSAERPEGSISTLTIQRTEQRDSAMYRCASSSMGGEQYFGPGTRLTVT.

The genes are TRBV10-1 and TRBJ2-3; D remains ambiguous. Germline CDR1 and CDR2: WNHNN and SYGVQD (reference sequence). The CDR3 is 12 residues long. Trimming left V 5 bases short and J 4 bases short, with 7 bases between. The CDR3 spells CASSRSPDTQYF. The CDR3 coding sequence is TGCGCCAGCAGTCGAAGCCCAGATACGCAGTATTTT.

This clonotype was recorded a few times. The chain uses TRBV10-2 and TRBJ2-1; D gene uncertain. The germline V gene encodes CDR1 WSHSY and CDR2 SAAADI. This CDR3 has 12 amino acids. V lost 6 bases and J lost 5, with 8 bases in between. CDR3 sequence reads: CASSSFNNEQFF. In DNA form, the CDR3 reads TGCGCCAGCAGCTCATTCAACAATGAGCAGTTCTTC.

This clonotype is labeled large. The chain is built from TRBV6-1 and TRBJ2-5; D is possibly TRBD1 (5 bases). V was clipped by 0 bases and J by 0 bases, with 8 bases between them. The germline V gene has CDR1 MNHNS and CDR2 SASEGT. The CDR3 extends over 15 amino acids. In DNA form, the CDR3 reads TGTGCCAGCAGTGAAGCTGACAGATACCAAGAGACCCAGTACTTC. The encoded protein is CASSEADRYQETQYF.

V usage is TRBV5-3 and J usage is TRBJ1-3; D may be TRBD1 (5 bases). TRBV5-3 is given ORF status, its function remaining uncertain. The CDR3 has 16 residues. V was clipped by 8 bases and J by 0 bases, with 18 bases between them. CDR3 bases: TGTGCCAGCAGCAAGGGACTTCCGGCCTCTGGAAACACCATATATTTT. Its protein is CASSKGLPASGNTIYF.

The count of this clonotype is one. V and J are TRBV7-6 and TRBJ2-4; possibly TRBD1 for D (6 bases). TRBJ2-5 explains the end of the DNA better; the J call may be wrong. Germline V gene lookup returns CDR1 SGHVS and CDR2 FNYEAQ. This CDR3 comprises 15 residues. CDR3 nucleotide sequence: TGTGCCAGCAGCTTAGCGAGGCAGGGGCGGGAGACCCAGTACTTC. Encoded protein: CASSLARQGRETQYF.

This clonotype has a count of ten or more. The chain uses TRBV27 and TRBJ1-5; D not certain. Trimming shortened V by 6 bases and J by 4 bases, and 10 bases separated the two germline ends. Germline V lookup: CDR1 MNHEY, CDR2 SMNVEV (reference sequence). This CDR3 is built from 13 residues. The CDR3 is CASSRIGNQPQHF. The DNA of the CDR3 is TGTGCCAGCAGCCGGATCGGGAATCAGCCCCAGCATTTT.

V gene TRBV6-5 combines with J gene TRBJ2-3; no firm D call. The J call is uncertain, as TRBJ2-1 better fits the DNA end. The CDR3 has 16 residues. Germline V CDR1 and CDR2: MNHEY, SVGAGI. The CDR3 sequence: CASSRPGPLQYNEQFF. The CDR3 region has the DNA TGTGCCAGCAGCCGTCCCGGTCCTCTGCAGTACAATGAGCAGTTCTTC.

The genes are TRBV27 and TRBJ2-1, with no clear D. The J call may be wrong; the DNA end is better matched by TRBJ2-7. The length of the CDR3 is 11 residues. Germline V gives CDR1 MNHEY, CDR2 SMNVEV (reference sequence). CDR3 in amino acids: CASSRGYEQYF. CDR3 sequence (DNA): TGTGCCAGCTCTCGTGGGTACGAGCAGTACTTC.

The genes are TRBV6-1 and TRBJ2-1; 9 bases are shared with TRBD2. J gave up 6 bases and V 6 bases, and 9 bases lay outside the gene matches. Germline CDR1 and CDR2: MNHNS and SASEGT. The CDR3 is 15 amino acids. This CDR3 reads CASRGGLAASNEQFF. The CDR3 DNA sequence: TGTGCCAGCAGGGGGGGACTAGCAGCTTCCAATGAGCAGTTCTTC.

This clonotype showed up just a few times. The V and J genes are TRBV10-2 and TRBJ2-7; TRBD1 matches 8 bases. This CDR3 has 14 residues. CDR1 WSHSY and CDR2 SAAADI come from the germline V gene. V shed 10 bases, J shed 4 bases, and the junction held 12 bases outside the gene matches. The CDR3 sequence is CATTTRQGAYEQYF. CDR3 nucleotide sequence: TGCGCCACCACGACTAGGCAGGGGGCGTACGAGCAGTACTTC.

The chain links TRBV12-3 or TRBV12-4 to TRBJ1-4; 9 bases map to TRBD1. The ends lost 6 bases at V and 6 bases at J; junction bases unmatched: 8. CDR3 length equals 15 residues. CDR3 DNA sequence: TGTGCCAGCAGCCCCTCCGGGACAGGGTATGAAAAACTGTTTTTT. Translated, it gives CASSPSGTGYEKLFF.

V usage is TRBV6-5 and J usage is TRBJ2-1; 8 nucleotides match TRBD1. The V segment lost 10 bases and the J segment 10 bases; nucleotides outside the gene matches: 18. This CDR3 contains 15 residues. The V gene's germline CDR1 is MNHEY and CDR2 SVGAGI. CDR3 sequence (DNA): TGTGCCACTCATTCCCCGGACAGGGCTTTCTACGAGCAGTTCTTC. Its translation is CATHSPDRAFYEQFF.